One T cell receptor beta chain is described in this entry. Its specificity is unknown. This sample is part of a study of cytomegalovirus exposure and HLA in healthy donors. General study results and limits: It was shown in a later analysis that HLA-associated TCR beta chains were more clonally expanded than other, equally common chains. Later on, a genetic analysis was performed. It linked a missense variant in DCLRE1C with V- and J-gene trimming of TCR beta.

The V gene lost 1 base and the J gene lost 4 bases, with 19 bases spanning the gap. Germline V CDR1 and CDR2: LGHNA, YNFKEQ. The CDR3 runs 17 residues. It was with 60 Vbeta and 13 Jbeta primers that the PCR ran. Sequencing was performed with immunoSEQ multiplex PCR; in TCRdb, only in-frame clones are kept and a portion is missing. This table has around 130,000 clones, 82% appearing once. This sequence joins TRBV4-2 and TRBJ1-1, with D maybe TRBD1 (5 bases). The TCR was taken from a male donor in good health and CMV-seropositive. The sequenced sample consisted of PBMCs. The CDR3 is CASSQVEQAWGGTEAFF. CDR3 DNA sequence: TGTGCCAGCAGCCAAGTTGAGCAGGCGTGGGGGGGCACTGAAGCTTTCTTT.